This T cell receptor (beta chain) was profiled in a study of metastatic and nonmetastatic thyroid tumors. By proportion, this clone is medium-sized. Thyroid surgery was performed in patients who had received no treatment beforehand. Germline V gives CDR1 MNHGY, CDR2 SVAAGI. V was clipped by 1 base and J by 7 bases; unmatched bases: 4. CDR3 length: 15 residues. With MiXCR, TCRdb called clones anew from the PCR reads. The sample holds approximately 41,000 clones, 28% seen once. The sample taken for sequencing was blood. The receptor was isolated from a male donor with papillary thyroid cancer or a benign thyroid nodule (not recorded which). Some clones in this sample may be carry-over from other donors' samples. The chain carries TRBV6-9 and TRBJ2-1, with 10 positions matching TRBD2. CDR3 DNA sequence: TGTGCCAGCAGTTATTGGACTAGCGGTAGGAATGAGCAGTTCTTC. Its translation: CASSYWTSGRNEQFF.